This TCR beta chain was sequenced during a study of shared clonotypes between healthy human individuals. Every subset's genomic DNA went evenly onto several immunoSEQ plates. As processed by the authors: Owing to the provision of junction-only sequences devoid of quality scores by immunoSEQ, filtering differed. Produced via immunoSEQ multiplex PCR; TCRdb's table is partial and in-frame only. D and trimming were read from the DNA, whereas the V and J calls and clone size are those reported in that table. The data show hundreds of thousands of clones, roughly four fifths seen once. The germline V and J ends were trimmed by 0 bases and 2 bases, with 7 bases remaining between them. This CDR3 has 14 residues. Per germline, CDR1 SGHRS and CDR2 YFSETQ.

This chain joins TRBV5-1 and TRBJ2-3; weak D call: TRBD2 (5 bases). The sample taken for sequencing was PBMCs. The sequence derives from a middle-aged woman in good health. Some clones in this sample may be carry-over from other donors' samples. For the CDR3, the DNA is TGCGCCAGCAGCTTGGGGACTTACACAGATACGCAGTATTTT. Its protein is CASSLGTYTDTQYF.